The T cell receptor (beta chain) under discussion was sequenced for a study of shared clonotypes between healthy human individuals. This CDR3 has 14 amino acids. Trimming removed 6 bases at V and 4 bases at J, with 16 bases between. CDR1 is MNHNS, CDR2 SASEGT, per germline. Sequencing used immunoSEQ multiplex PCR; TCRdb keeps in-frame clones, though not all of them. The profile shows a few million clones, about 92% of them singletons. The origin of this receptor is a man aged 18 to 29 in good health. The sequencing sample was made of naive CD4+ T cells sorted from blood. Described subset: CD45RA+ positively selected. The chain carries TRBV6-1 and TRBJ2-7, with D possibly matching TRBD2 (7 bases). CDR3 sequence reads: CASRGGRTTYEQYF. DNA of the CDR3: TGTGCCAGCAGGGGGGGGCGAACGACTTACGAGCAGTACTTC.